The 18 T cell receptor beta chains given below trace back to one sample, sequenced in a study of T-cell reconstitution after alpha-beta-depleted transplantation in children. It was with unique molecular identifiers that the TCRbeta library was prepared. In TCRdb, the PCR reads were re-called with MiXCR into one record per CDR3 protein. The table shows 95,000 to 120,000 distinct CDR3 sequences, with 5% to 7% occurring only once. The specimen comprised PBMCs, mostly from graft donor cells, sampled 360 days after TCRalphabeta/CD19-depleted stem cell transplant. All receptors come from a male patient between 2 and 10 years old who had a stem cell transplant for acute lymphoblastic leukemia, so the T cells may come from the graft donor.

The chain couples TRBV4-2 to TRBJ2-7, with a weak D call TRBD1 (5 bases). Germline V gives CDR1 LGHNA, CDR2 YNFKEQ. The CDR3 consists of 16 residues. V lost 1 base, J lost 3 bases, and 16 bases lay in between. CDR3 nucleotides: TGTGCCAGCAGCCAAGGGGTCCGGCAGCAGGGCTACGAGCAGTACTTC. As protein: CASSQGVRQQGYEQYF.

This clonotype was detected ten times or more. J is TRBJ2-5 and V is TRBV6-5, with a tentative D call TRBD2 (7 bases). The germline gives CDR1 MNHEY, CDR2 SVGAGI. This CDR3 region has 15 residues. With 2 bases removed from V and 2 bases from J, the gap between germline ends came to 12 bases. Here the CDR3 DNA reads TGTGCCAGCAGTTACGGAGGGGGGGTACAAGAGACCCAGTACTTC. Amino acid sequence: CASSYGGGVQETQYF.

This clonotype was seen only a few times. The V call is TRBV2, the J call TRBJ2-7, with D maybe TRBD2 (7 bases). This CDR3 comprises 12 residues. Trimming pared 5 bases from V and 7 bases from J, leaving 12 bases between. Germline V lookup: CDR1 SNHLY, CDR2 FYNNEI. In DNA, the CDR3 is TGTGCCAGCAGTCGGGGGGCGCGGGAGCAGTACTTC. It translates to CASSRGAREQYF.

This clonotype was recorded a few times. The rearrangement links TRBV27 to TRBJ2-3, with D possibly matching TRBD2 (5 bases). V lost 8 bases, J lost 6 bases, and 15 bases lay in between. This CDR3 spans 13 amino acids. CDR1 MNHEY and CDR2 SMNVEV come from the germline V gene (reference sequence). The CDR3 sequence is CASLGSRGDTQYF. DNA of the CDR3: TGTGCCAGCCTGGGGTCCCGCGGGGATACGCAGTATTTT.

This clonotype has a count of ten or more. This sequence joins TRBV15 and TRBJ1-1; D is uncertain. The CDR3 length is 14 residues. Germline values: CDR1 LNHNV, CDR2 YYDKDF (reference sequence). Trimming removed 2 bases at V and 6 bases at J, with 13 bases between. CDR3 sequence reads: CATSRPRGGPEAFF. CDR3 nucleotide sequence: TGTGCCACCAGCAGACCACGCGGCGGACCTGAAGCTTTCTTT.

The sample holds many counts of this clonotype. V is TRBV11-1 and J is TRBJ2-1, with TRBD2 matching over 11 bases. The CDR3 runs to 15 residues. Germline assignment: CDR1 SGHAT and CDR2 FQDESV (reference sequence). V lost 5 bases and J lost 9; bases outside the gene matches: 9. The CDR3 is CASSRTSGSRIEQFF. CDR3 nucleotide sequence: TGTGCCAGCAGCCGCACTAGCGGGAGTCGAATTGAGCAGTTCTTC.

This clonotype has only a few counts. This sequence joins TRBV6-2 or TRBV6-3 and TRBJ2-1, with D possibly TRBD1 on 5 matching bases. The CDR3 totals 19 residues. Germline V gene sequence: CDR1 MNHEY, CDR2 SVGEGT. The V gene lost 5 bases and the J gene lost 3 bases, with 26 bases spanning the gap. The CDR3 region has the DNA TGTGCCAGCAGTGCCCTCTGGGCGGCGATCCCCCAGGGCTACAATGAGCAGTTCTTC. Translating it yields CASSALWAAIPQGYNEQFF.

The rearrangement uses TRBV6-1 and TRBJ2-1; D uncertain. In germline, CDR1 is MNHNS, CDR2 SASEGT. Trimming stripped 7 bases from V and 0 bases from J, with 13 bases between. The CDR3 runs to 15 residues. Written as DNA, the CDR3 is TGTGCCAGCACCGACGGTCCGCTCTCCTACAATGAGCAGTTCTTC. Residues: CASTDGPLSYNEQFF.

The rearrangement uses TRBV5-5 and TRBJ1-1; no firm D call. V shed 9 bases and J shed 0 bases, with 18 bases lying between them. CDR1 is SGHKS, CDR2 YYEKEE, per germline (reference sequence). CDR3 length: 15 residues. The DNA for the CDR3 is TGTGCCACAGCATTGGGGATGGGTATGAACACTGAAGCTTTCTTT. Its translation: CATALGMGMNTEAFF.

This clonotype was detected ten times or more. J is TRBJ2-5 and V is TRBV6-2 or TRBV6-3; TRBD2 matches at 10 bases. The germline V gene has CDR1 MNHEY and CDR2 SVGEGT. The ends lost 5 bases at V and 2 bases at J; junction bases unmatched: 2. CDR3 size: 14 residues. The CDR3 here is CASSGLAAQETQYF. In nucleotides, the CDR3 is TGTGCCAGCAGTGGACTAGCGGCACAAGAGACCCAGTACTTC.

The J gene is TRBJ2-3, the V gene TRBV27; unclear D gene. V was trimmed by 8 bases and J by 7 bases, leaving 16 bases between them. This CDR3 has 13 residues. Germline V gives CDR1 MNHEY, CDR2 SMNVEV (reference sequence). The CDR3 spells CASGRLDFYTQYF. The CDR3 DNA is TGTGCCAGCGGGCGTCTGGATTTTTATACGCAGTATTTT.

This clonotype was detected ten times or more. The V gene is TRBV3-1, the J gene TRBJ2-3, with TRBD2 identical over 10 bases. The J segment lost 3 bases and the V segment lost 1 base, leaving 7 bases of the junction unmatched. The germline V gene encodes CDR1 LGHDT and CDR2 YNNKEL (reference sequence). The CDR3 is made up of 17 amino acids. CDR3 sequence: CASSQGGTSVMTDTQYF. In DNA, the CDR3 is TGTGCCAGCAGCCAAGGGGGGACTAGCGTTATGACAGATACGCAGTATTTT.

This clonotype was recorded many times. The J gene is TRBJ2-1, the V gene TRBV10-3, with no clear D. This CDR3 comprises 16 residues. Germline values: CDR1 ENHRY, CDR2 SYGVKD. Trimming took off 3 bases at V and 1 base at J, with 13 bases between the two ends. The CDR3 region has the DNA TGTGCCATCAGTGACCCGGAGAAGGGTTCCTACAATGAGCAGTTCTTC. This codes for CAISDPEKGSYNEQFF.

This clonotype was seen ten or more times. The CDR3 sequence: CASSYPDRGASDTQYF. In DNA form, the CDR3 reads TGTGCCAGCAGTTACCCGGACAGGGGAGCATCAGATACGCAGTATTTT. The V and J genes are TRBV6-2 or TRBV6-3 and TRBJ2-3; the match to TRBD1 covers 9 bases. Germline V gives CDR1 MNHEY, CDR2 SVGEGT. J lost 4 bases, V lost 2 bases, and 7 bases had no gene match. CDR3 length equals 16 residues.

This clonotype was counted ten times or more. The CDR3 DNA sequence: TGTGCCAGCAGTTACTCCCCGCTACTGGAAAGTAATGAGCAGTTCTTC. As protein: CASSYSPLLESNEQFF. This rearrangement joins TRBV6-2 or TRBV6-3 to TRBJ2-1; D is undetermined. V gave up 0 bases and J gave up 7 bases, with 16 bases separating them. Per germline, CDR1 MNHEY and CDR2 SVGEGT. The CDR3 contains 16 residues.

This clonotype turned up a few times. The chain carries TRBV9 and TRBJ2-1; no definite D call. The CDR3 sequence is 17 residues long. V dropped 0 bases and J dropped 0 bases, with 13 bases sitting between them. Germline assignment: CDR1 SGDLS and CDR2 YYNGEE. The CDR3 reads CASSVGPVASSYNEQFF. The CDR3 coding sequence is TGTGCCAGCAGCGTAGGGCCGGTCGCGAGCTCCTACAATGAGCAGTTCTTC.

The chain joins TRBV7-2 to TRBJ2-1, with D tentatively TRBD2 (6 bases). Trimming took 1 base from V and 2 from J, leaving 9 bases between them. Germline assignment: CDR1 SGHTA and CDR2 FQGNSA. This CDR3 contains 15 residues. The CDR3 region is CASSLVRGPYNEQFF. CDR3 nucleotide sequence: TGTGCCAGCAGCTTAGTGCGGGGCCCCTACAATGAGCAGTTCTTC.

This clonotype occurred many times. This chain uses TRBV6-1 with TRBJ2-7; either TRBD1 or TRBD2 may fit D (5 bases each). V shed 1 base and J shed 4 bases, with 14 bases lying between them. This CDR3 spans 15 amino acids. Germline V gene lookup returns CDR1 MNHNS and CDR2 SASEGT. The CDR3 here is CASSEERTPVYEQYF. As DNA, the CDR3 is TGTGCCAGCAGTGAAGAGCGGACACCCGTATACGAGCAGTACTTC.